Each of the 20 T cell receptor beta chains below was sequenced from the same sample in a study of blood T cell repertoires in COVID-19. TCRdb keeps only in-frame clones here, not all; method: immunoSEQ multiplex PCR. The sample lists about 82,000 clones; approximately 80% were seen once. Sequenced material: peripheral blood. Source of these receptors: a woman aged 35 to 49 with active or convalescent COVID-19.

This clone was seen a handful of times. The J gene is TRBJ1-5, the V gene TRBV7-9; tentative D call: TRBD1 (6 bases). Trimming cost V 2 bases and J 3 bases, with 8 bases left between them. The V gene's germline CDR1 is SEHNR and CDR2 FQNEAQ (reference sequence). This CDR3 comprises 14 residues. CDR3 region: CASSLRDNNQPQHF. The CDR3 coding sequence is TGTGCCAGCAGCTTAAGGGACAACAATCAGCCCCAGCATTTT.

This clone turned up a few times. This chain joins TRBV7-9 and TRBJ1-2, with TRBD1 matching 7 bases. The ends lost 1 base at V and 2 bases at J; junction bases unmatched: 4. The CDR3 is 15 amino acids. Germline CDR1 is SEHNR and CDR2 is FQNEAQ (reference sequence). The CDR3 nucleotides read TGTGCCAGCAGCTTAGGACAGGGAGTAAACTATGGCTACACCTTC. This codes for CASSLGQGVNYGYTF.

V is TRBV4-2 and J is TRBJ2-3; a possible D gene is TRBD2 (6 bases). V was pared by 5 bases and J by 2 bases, with 14 bases between. Germline V lookup: CDR1 LGHNA, CDR2 YNFKEQ. This CDR3 has 15 amino acids. The CDR3 spells CASSNRLALTDTQYF. Written as DNA, the CDR3 is TGTGCCAGCAGCAACAGGCTAGCGCTCACAGATACGCAGTATTTT.

V and J are TRBV21-1 and TRBJ1-4; the D segment call TRBD1 is taken from the table without a DNA check. TRBV21-1 is designated a pseudogene. This CDR3 is built from 19 residues. This chain's CDR3 is CASGQGFESNKRPNEKLFF. In nucleotides, the CDR3 is TGTGCCAGCGGACAGGGATTTGAATCTAATAAGAGACCTAATGAAAAACTGTTTTTT.

The chain is built from TRBV11-2 and TRBJ1-4; D may be TRBD1 (6 bases). This CDR3 has 15 residues. V shed 5 bases and J shed 5 bases, with 15 bases lying between them. Germline V CDR1 and CDR2: SGHAT, FQNNGV. The CDR3 reads CASSLRTERNEKLFF. Written as DNA, the CDR3 is TGTGCCAGCAGCCTGAGGACAGAGCGGAATGAAAAACTGTTTTTT.

This clone has more than one count but fewer than ten. The genes are TRBV27 and TRBJ1-3, with D possibly being TRBD1 (6 bases). Trimming cost V 4 bases and J 0 bases, with 10 bases left between them. Germline CDR1 and CDR2: MNHEY and SMNVEV (reference sequence). The CDR3 length is 15 residues. The DNA for the CDR3 is TGTGCCAGCAGTTCTACAGGGACCTCTGGAAACACCATATATTTT. Its protein is CASSSTGTSGNTIYF.

This rearrangement joins TRBV6-5 to TRBJ1-6; a weak D match, TRBD1 (6 bases). The CDR3 has 15 residues. Germline V CDR1 and CDR2: MNHEY, SVGAGI. V was clipped by 0 bases and J by 13 bases, with 16 bases between them. CDR3 sequence reads: CASSYSTGSAVPLHF. The CDR3, as DNA: TGTGCCAGCAGTTACTCTACAGGGTCGGCAGTCCCCCTCCACTTT.

The genes are TRBV24-1 and TRBJ2-1, with 8 bases identical to TRBD2. Trimming at V came to 4 bases and at J to 2 bases, leaving 6 bases not matched to a gene. This CDR3 region has 16 residues. Germline V CDR1 and CDR2: KGHDR, SFDVKD. Here the CDR3 reads CATSDRLALPYNEQFF. CDR3 bases: TGTGCCACCAGTGACCGACTAGCGTTGCCCTACAATGAGCAGTTCTTC.

This clone was seen a handful of times. The chain recombines TRBV5-1 with TRBJ1-1, with TRBD1 matching 7 bases. CDR3 length equals 16 residues. The V and J ends lost 4 bases and 2 bases, in that order; junction bases with no gene match: 11. Germline lookup yields CDR1 SGHRS and CDR2 YFSETQ. The chain's CDR3 is CASSPGTVLRNTEAFF. The CDR3 bases are TGCGCCAGCAGCCCCGGGACAGTTTTAAGAAACACTGAAGCTTTCTTT.

V is TRBV6-6 and J is TRBJ1-4, with 9 bases that match TRBD1. Looked up from germline, CDR1 is MNHNY and CDR2 is SVGAGI (reference sequence). The CDR3 spans 15 residues. The V segment lost 0 bases and the J segment 12 bases; nucleotides outside the gene matches: 8. CDR3 loop: CASSYSGQGREQLFF. DNA for the CDR3: TGTGCCAGCAGTTACTCGGGACAGGGTCGAGAACAACTGTTTTTT.

The chain combines TRBV6-6 with TRBJ2-7; D gene ambiguous. CDR3 length: 12 residues. V gave up 5 bases and J gave up 7 bases, with 12 bases separating them. Germline lookup yields CDR1 MNHNY and CDR2 SVGAGI (reference sequence). CDR3 in amino acids: CASSKLRWEQYF. CDR3 bases: TGTGCCAGCAGTAAGCTCAGGTGGGAGCAGTACTTC.

This chain connects TRBV29-1 to TRBJ1-1; D gene uncertain. This CDR3 is built from 11 residues. Trimming cost V 3 bases and J 3 bases, with 5 bases left between them. The germline V gene has CDR1 SQVTM and CDR2 ANQGSEA. The DNA of the CDR3 is TGCAGCGTTGATGGCTACACTGAAGCTTTCTTT. This sequence encodes CSVDGYTEAFF.

V is TRBV5-1 and J is TRBJ2-3, with TRBD2 matching over 7 bases. Trimming cost V 5 bases and J 3 bases; bases outside gene matches: 0. The germline gives CDR1 SGHRS, CDR2 YFSETQ. CDR3 length: 12 amino acids. The CDR3, as DNA: TGCGCCAGCAGACTAGCGACAGATACGCAGTATTTT. This encodes CASRLATDTQYF.

The rearrangement uses TRBV10-3 and TRBJ2-7; 8 bases line up with TRBD2. V shed 4 bases and J 7 bases; nucleotides not matched to a gene: 18. Germline-derived CDR1 and CDR2 are ENHRY and SYGVKD. This CDR3 has 17 amino acids. The CDR3 DNA sequence: TGTGCCATCAGTGCCGTTGCGGGGGGCCAACTGGGGAGGGAGCAGTACTTC. Amino acid sequence: CAISAVAGGQLGREQYF.

In its sample, this clone was seen once. This chain joins TRBV7-2 and TRBJ1-1; TRBD1 is a possible D gene (6 bases). This CDR3 spans 15 amino acids. Germline CDR1 is SGHTA and CDR2 is FQGNSA. Deletions cut 5 bases from V and 1 base from J, with 14 bases between. Here the CDR3 reads CASSVPGHPNTEAFF. The CDR3 coding sequence is TGTGCCAGCAGCGTACCGGGACATCCGAACACTGAAGCTTTCTTT.

This clone has more than one count but fewer than ten. This chain joins TRBV19 and TRBJ2-3; a possible D gene is TRBD1 (6 bases). V was clipped by 6 bases and J by 3 bases, with 19 bases between them. The CDR3 runs to 16 residues. CDR1 and CDR2 from the germline V gene are LNHDA and SQIVND (reference sequence). The chain's CDR3 is CASSEGWGQITDTQYF. In DNA, the CDR3 is TGTGCCAGTAGCGAAGGTTGGGGGCAGATAACAGATACGCAGTATTTT.

The J gene is TRBJ2-1, the V gene TRBV9; D is unresolved. From germline, CDR1 is SGDLS and CDR2 YYNGEE. The CDR3 is 13 residues long. V lost 1 base to trimming and J lost 6 bases, with 8 bases between them. The CDR3 DNA reads as TGTGCCAGCAGCGTATCTAGAAGCAATGAGCAGTTCTTC. Translating gives CASSVSRSNEQFF. The full variable domain, with the rest looked up from reference TRBV9 and TRBJ2-1, is DSGVTQTPKHLITATGQRVTLRCSPRSGDLSVYWYQQSLDQGLQFLIQYYNGEERAKGNILERFSAQQFPDLHSELNLSSLELGDSALYFCASSVSRSNEQFFGPGTRLTVL.

The rearrangement uses TRBV5-1 and TRBJ2-2; a weak D match, TRBD1 (5 bases). V shed 3 bases and J shed 4 bases, with 10 bases lying between them. The germline CDR1 and CDR2 sequences are SGHRS and YFSETQ. The CDR3 length is 14 residues. This CDR3 reads CASSSQGSTGELFF. The DNA for the CDR3 is TGCGCCAGCAGCTCGCAGGGTTCCACCGGGGAGCTGTTTTTT.

The chain carries TRBV6-5 and TRBJ2-2, with a possible D match to TRBD1 (6 bases). The germline V gene has CDR1 MNHEY and CDR2 SVGAGI. The CDR3 sequence is 14 residues long. The ends were cut back, 7 bases at V and 2 bases at J, with 11 bases in the middle. CDR3 DNA: TGTGCCAGCACGCGGACAGCTAACACCGGGGAGCTGTTTTTT. Translation gives CASTRTANTGELFF.

This chain joins TRBV19 and TRBJ1-6; 7 positions match TRBD1. Trimming cost V 4 bases and J 6 bases; bases outside gene matches: 6. Germline assignment: CDR1 LNHDA and CDR2 SQIVND (reference sequence). The CDR3 totals 15 residues. CDR3 region: CASSTATGANSPLHF. The CDR3 bases are TGTGCCAGTAGTACCGCTACAGGGGCTAATTCACCCCTCCACTTT.